One and the same sample provided the 3 T cell receptor beta chains below, sequenced in a study of control samples from healthy donors and cancer patients. TCRdb keeps only in-frame clones here, not all; method: immunoSEQ multiplex PCR. The table lists roughly 450,000 clones, 90% of them singletons, with 6% to 7% in the top ten. Sequencing was done on a sample of PBMCs. These receptors were taken from a man in his forties with head and neck cancer.

The chain employs TRBV19 and TRBJ2-7, with TRBD2 matching 8 bases. Germline assignment: CDR1 LNHDA and CDR2 SQIVND (reference sequence). The CDR3 spans 14 residues. The V and J ends lost 3 bases and 2 bases, in that order; junction bases with no gene match: 3. The CDR3 here is CASSIREGTYEQYF. The CDR3 nucleotides read TGTGCCAGTAGTATCCGGGAGGGTACCTACGAGCAGTACTTC.

V usage is TRBV25-1 and J usage is TRBJ2-5, with D tentatively TRBD1 (6 bases). Germline values: CDR1 MGHDK, CDR2 SYGVNS. Trimming cost V 5 bases and J 4 bases, with 20 bases left between them. The CDR3 has 16 amino acids. CDR3 amino acids: CASSPNIDRSIETQYF. The CDR3 coding sequence is TGTGCCAGCAGTCCCAACATAGACAGGTCTATAGAGACCCAGTACTTC.

The chain combines TRBV6-5 with TRBJ2-7, with D hard to call. In germline, CDR1 is MNHEY, CDR2 SVGAGI. V shed 6 bases and J shed 3 bases, with 6 bases lying between them. The CDR3 contains 11 residues. CDR3 in amino acids: CASRKNYEQYF. The CDR3 nucleotides are TGTGCCAGCAGGAAGAACTACGAGCAGTACTTC.